This T cell receptor beta chain was captured in a study of post-analysis software for immune sequencing data. On the study more broadly: Relapsing-remitting, secondary progressive and progressive-relapsing multiple sclerosis were all included among the disease courses.

This clonotype has more than one count but fewer than ten. What it binds is not known. The study's findings and limits: The study found TRBV5-6, TRBV5-1 and TRBV20-1 among roughly 5 TRBV segments more frequent in patients than controls. Under F measure analysis, samples from one preparation batch co-clustered strongly.

Deletions cut 5 bases from V and 5 bases from J, with 19 bases between. CDR1 and CDR2 (germline): MNHEY, SMNVEV (reference sequence). The length of the CDR3 is 15 residues. Included in the TCR beta cDNA libraries were unique molecular identifiers. Out of roughly 1 to 11 million T cells, about 520,000 cDNA molecules were generated. TCRdb reanalysed the PCR reads using MiXCR and keeps one entry per CDR3 protein. The table has more than 450,000 distinct CDR3 sequences, roughly two fifths seen once. J is TRBJ2-7 and V is TRBV27; no clear D. The clonotype originates from a girl aged 5-17 years with multiple sclerosis. Sequencing was performed on blood. This chain's CDR3 is CASSPPPPGHHEQYF. The CDR3 DNA reads as TGTGCCAGCAGTCCACCGCCCCCCGGGCACCACGAGCAGTACTTC.